A single sample gave rise to the 15 T cell receptor beta chains below, sequenced in a study of metastatic and nonmetastatic thyroid tumors. Through MiXCR, TCRdb re-clonotyped the PCR reads. The data show roughly 30,000 clones, roughly a quarter seen once. No treatment had been given to any patient before thyroid surgery. Sequenced: blood. The receptor source for this set is a female donor with papillary thyroid cancer or a benign thyroid nodule (not recorded which). Some clones in this sample may be carry-over from other donors' samples.

V is TRBV19 and J is TRBJ2-3; D perhaps matches TRBD1 (6 bases). CDR3 length equals 16 residues. V was shortened by 5 bases and J by 0 bases, with 15 bases between the two germline ends. CDR1 and CDR2 (germline): LNHDA, SQIVND (reference sequence). The CDR3 bases are TGTGCCAGTAGTGGGGGCACAGGGTTTAGCACAGATACGCAGTATTTT. Its protein is CASSGGTGFSTDTQYF.

The table lists this clone with many counts. V and J are TRBV5-7 and TRBJ2-1; 7 nucleotides align to TRBD2. TRBV5-7 is an ORF; its function is uncertain. Unmatched junction bases numbered 6, after V lost 3 bases and J lost 6 bases. This CDR3 is 14 amino acids long. As DNA, the CDR3 is TGTGCCAGCAGCTCGCTGACTAGCCGCAATGAGCAGTTCTTC. Encoded protein: CASSSLTSRNEQFF.

In this sample, this clone turned up many times. CDR3 residues: CASSPLRTGSGNTIYF. CDR3 nucleotide sequence: TGTGCCAGTAGTCCCCTTCGTACAGGCTCTGGAAACACCATATATTTT. The chain couples TRBV19 to TRBJ1-3, with D perhaps TRBD1 (5 bases). V dropped 5 bases and J dropped 0 bases, with 14 bases sitting between them. Per the germline V gene, CDR1 is LNHDA and CDR2 is SQIVND (reference sequence). The length of the CDR3 is 16 residues.

This clone was seen repeatedly, ten times or more. The chain carries TRBV6-2 or TRBV6-3 and TRBJ2-6; maybe TRBD1 (7 bases). Trimming took 5 bases from V and 0 from J, leaving 11 bases between them. This CDR3 is built from 16 residues. Germline V gene sequence: CDR1 MNHEY, CDR2 SVGEGT. CDR3 region: CASSRQGGSGANVLTF. The CDR3 DNA follows: TGTGCCAGCAGTAGGCAGGGGGGCTCTGGGGCCAACGTCCTGACTTTC.

This chain links TRBV5-1 with TRBJ2-2; D tentatively reads TRBD1 or TRBD2 (6 bases each). This CDR3 spans 15 amino acids. The germline gives CDR1 SGHRS, CDR2 YFSETQ. V lost 2 bases and J 6 bases, leaving 14 bases between the germline ends. This chain's CDR3 is CASSLEQGRSGELFF. CDR3 DNA sequence: TGCGCCAGCAGCTTAGAGCAGGGGAGGTCCGGGGAGCTGTTTTTT.

This clone was seen many times. This chain uses TRBV27 with TRBJ2-3; 9 bases are a match to TRBD1. Per the germline V gene, CDR1 is MNHEY and CDR2 is SMNVEV (reference sequence). CDR3 size: 15 residues. The V and J ends lost 7 bases and 0 bases, in that order; junction bases with no gene match: 5. In DNA form, the CDR3 reads TGTGCCAGCACCATTGACAGGGGGAGCACAGATACGCAGTATTTT. It translates to CASTIDRGSTDTQYF.

The genes are TRBV6-1 and TRBJ2-1, with TRBD1 matching 12 bases. This CDR3 is built from 12 residues. V gave up 10 bases and J gave up 15 bases; unmatched junction bases: 10. CDR1 is MNHNS and CDR2 is SASEGT in the germline V gene. The CDR3 loop reads CAISSRDRGLFF. The CDR3 nucleotides read TGTGCCATCAGCTCCCGGGACAGGGGGCTGTTCTTC.

At least ten counts were recorded for this clone. The chain uses TRBV28 and TRBJ2-5; D unresolved. Germline V gene sequence: CDR1 MDHEN, CDR2 SYDVKM. CDR3 length: 14 residues. V was clipped by 6 bases and J by 2 bases, with 13 bases between them. In nucleotides, the CDR3 is TGTGCCAGCAGGAACGAATCCGTTCAAGAGACCCAGTACTTC. Translation gives CASRNESVQETQYF.

This clone has at least ten counts. The chain joins TRBV7-9 to TRBJ2-1, with 8 bases aligning to TRBD1. This CDR3 spans 15 amino acids. CDR1 SEHNR and CDR2 FQNEAQ come from the germline V gene (reference sequence). Trimming removed 3 bases from V and 10 bases from J; junction bases left unmatched: 11. The CDR3 is CASSFVGTGKLEQFF. The CDR3 coding sequence is TGTGCCAGCAGCTTCGTTGGGACAGGCAAGCTGGAGCAGTTCTTC.

Comments on this clone: This sequence may be a read error, since a much larger clone differs from it by one base. The rearrangement uses TRBV6-1 and TRBJ1-1, with 9 bases matching TRBD1. J was trimmed by 6 bases and V by 6 bases; bases with no gene match: 8. The CDR3 spans 14 residues. Germline CDR1 is MNHNS and CDR2 is SASEGT. CDR3 sequence reads: CASRTGTGLAEAFF. The CDR3 DNA reads TGTGCCAGCAGAACCGGGACAGGGCTCGCTGAAGCTTTCTTT.

The chain has TRBV20-1 and TRBJ2-7; TRBD2 might be the D (5 bases). From germline, CDR1 is DFQATT and CDR2 SNEGSKA (reference sequence). With 0 bases removed from V and 0 bases from J, the gap between germline ends came to 12 bases. The CDR3 contains 15 residues. CDR3 coding DNA: TGCAGTGCTAGAGATTTGGGAGAGAGCTCCTACGAGCAGTACTTC. Translating gives CSARDLGESSYEQYF.

There are many counts of this clone. The V gene is TRBV20-1, the J gene TRBJ2-7; TRBD2 agrees at 8 bases. The CDR3 extends over 15 amino acids. Trimming at V came to 5 bases and at J to 5 bases, leaving 14 bases not matched to a gene. CDR1 and CDR2 (germline): DFQATT, SNEGSKA (reference sequence). In DNA, the CDR3 is TGCAGTGCTGGCCCCCCCACAGCGGGAGAGAACGAGCAGTACTTC. Translating it yields CSAGPPTAGENEQYF.

This clone was found many times. CDR3 DNA: TGTGCCAGCAGCTTAGATGGGGGAGAGACCCAGTACTTC. Residues: CASSLDGGETQYF. The V call is TRBV7-9, the J call TRBJ2-5; D is possibly TRBD1 or TRBD2 (5 bases each). V dropped 1 base and J dropped 4 bases, with 7 bases sitting between them. Germline V lookup: CDR1 SEHNR, CDR2 FQNEAQ (reference sequence). The CDR3 totals 13 residues.

This clone was counted ten times or more. The chain has TRBV12-3 or TRBV12-4 and TRBJ2-4; the match to TRBD1 covers 9 bases. This CDR3 has 14 residues. J lost 10 bases, V lost 1 base, and 5 bases had no gene match. In DNA form, the CDR3 reads TGTGCCAGCAGTTTAGGGGACAGGGAAGGGATTCAGTACTTC. This codes for CASSLGDREGIQYF.

This clone was recorded many times. A much larger clone sits a single nucleotide away, making a read error possible. J is TRBJ1-1 and V is TRBV7-9, with 8 bases fitting TRBD1. Germline CDR1 and CDR2: SEHNR and FQNEAQ (reference sequence). Trimming cost V 5 bases and J 6 bases; bases outside gene matches: 8. The length of the CDR3 is 14 residues. In DNA form, the CDR3 reads TGTGCCAGCAGCGACGGACAGGGATGGGCTGAAGCTTTCTTT. Amino acids: CASSDGQGWAEAFF.